This record looks at one TCR beta chain sequence and its context. Its matching antigen is unknown. These data are taken from a study of metastatic and nonmetastatic thyroid tumors. Study overall: Peripheral blood and tumor or nodule samples from malignant and benign thyroid patients were compared. Study-wide results and caveats: Within blood and tumor, benign nodules reportedly had significantly lower TCR beta diversity than malignant thyroid tumors did.

The ends were cut back, 5 bases at V and 0 bases at J, with 11 bases in the middle. This CDR3 has 14 residues. Germline assignment: CDR1 DFQATT and CDR2 SNEGSKA (reference sequence). In the original processing: The distant-metastasis classifier for papillary thyroid cancer was built from CDR3 differences across clinicopathological groups. TCRdb re-called clones from the PCR reads using MiXCR. The V and J calls were not made by the authors but by TCRdb's processing. This sample has tens of thousands of clones, with around 13% found just once. All patients were treatment-naive before thyroid surgery. This receptor was taken from a female donor with papillary thyroid cancer or a benign thyroid nodule (not recorded which). Some clones in this sample may be carry-over from other donors' samples. The material sequenced was tumor tissue. V gene TRBV20-1 combines with J gene TRBJ1-3; D is undetermined. In nucleotides, the CDR3 is TGCAGTGCTCGGACCTATGGCTCTGGAAACACCATATATTTT. It specifies CSARTYGSGNTIYF.